This T cell receptor beta chain derives from a study of ipilimumab plus nivolumab after autologous stem cell transplantation (dated by TCRdb to about 2021). About the study as a whole: Trial patients received a median of roughly 5 ipilimumab doses and fewer than 10 nivolumab doses. Patients with high-risk diffuse large B cell lymphoma, mature T cell lymphoma, or multiple myeloma undergoing autologous transplant were enrolled in the trial. Around 40 patients made up the trial's intent-to-treat population. Overall study outcomes, separate from this receptor: Per the authors, a biologic rationale for further study of the post-transplant checkpoint inhibition approach was offered by T cell receptor repertoire, regulatory T cell phenotype and gut microbiota profiles. The authors concluded that, as post-transplant consolidation, combined checkpoint inhibition appeared tolerable.

In the case of this clone: Its antigen specificity is not known. Per-nucleotide qualities are absent, and no much larger clonotype sits a single base away.

Starting 14 to 28 days after the autologous transplant, patients began checkpoint therapy, which included ipilimumab at 1 mg/kg intravenously on day 1 of selected weeks. Nivolumab was given at 3 mg/kg intravenously on day 1 of weeks 1, 4, 7, 10, and every two weeks through week 26. The study was a Phase Ib clinical trial testing combined checkpoint inhibition with ipilimumab and nivolumab as consolidation after autologous stem cell transplantation. CDR1 and CDR2, per the germline V gene, are SGDLS and YYNGEE. V loses 3 bases of germline sequence and J loses 0 bases, and the interval between the two ends is 7 bases. Inclusive of the bounding cysteine and phenylalanine, the CDR3 is 14 residues long. Just the 42-base CDR3 DNA is kept, in frame starting at base 1. Receptor libraries were prepared by the immunoSEQ multiplex PCR assay. TCRdb took this table from immuneACCESS and kept in-frame rearrangements with V and J called. Such tables lack part of the clones; where checked against another copy, unresolved V genes explain under half of the gap, and the rest is unexplained. The sample yields around 2,400 clones; more than 80% were counted once. Less than 2% of the sample rests with the top ten.

Sequenced here: PBMCs, sampled in a trial of ipilimumab plus nivolumab as post-transplant consolidation. This sequence originates from a male donor with primary mediastinal lymphoma. The chain is encoded by TRBV9 joined to TRBJ1-3; the best D guess is TRBD1, with 5 bases matching. The DNA is TGTGCCAGCAGCGGCGGGGGCTCTGGAAACACCATATATTTT. Translation gives CASSGGGSGNTIYF.